The clone carrying this TCR beta chain was seen at least ten times. Its antigen remains unknown. The sample comes from a study of T cells in Graves' hyperthyroidism and ophthalmopathy. Study-wide findings and caveats: Ophthalmopathy was model-predicted a median roughly six months pre-onset.

Graves' hyperthyroidism qualified as stable when ophthalmopathy did not progress within 18 months. Template material for amplifying TCR beta CDR3 regions consisted of RNA transcripts. The HTBI primer set served for first-round RT-PCR of the TCR CDR3. TCRdb passed the multiplex PCR reads through MiXCR, listing each CDR3 protein once. Here the sample spans under 550,000 distinct CDR3 sequences, approximately 15% being singletons. The CDR3 totals 12 residues. The germline CDR1 and CDR2 sequences are SGDLS and YYNGEE. The V and J ends lost 4 bases and 7 bases, in that order; junction bases with no gene match: 4.

Material: blood. The chain couples TRBV9 to TRBJ2-5; TRBD2 agrees at 7 bases. This receptor was obtained from a woman aged 18-29 years with Graves' hyperthyroidism. CDR3 DNA sequence: TGTGCCAGCAGCCAACCGGGGGGGACCCAGTACTTC. It encodes CASSQPGGTQYF.